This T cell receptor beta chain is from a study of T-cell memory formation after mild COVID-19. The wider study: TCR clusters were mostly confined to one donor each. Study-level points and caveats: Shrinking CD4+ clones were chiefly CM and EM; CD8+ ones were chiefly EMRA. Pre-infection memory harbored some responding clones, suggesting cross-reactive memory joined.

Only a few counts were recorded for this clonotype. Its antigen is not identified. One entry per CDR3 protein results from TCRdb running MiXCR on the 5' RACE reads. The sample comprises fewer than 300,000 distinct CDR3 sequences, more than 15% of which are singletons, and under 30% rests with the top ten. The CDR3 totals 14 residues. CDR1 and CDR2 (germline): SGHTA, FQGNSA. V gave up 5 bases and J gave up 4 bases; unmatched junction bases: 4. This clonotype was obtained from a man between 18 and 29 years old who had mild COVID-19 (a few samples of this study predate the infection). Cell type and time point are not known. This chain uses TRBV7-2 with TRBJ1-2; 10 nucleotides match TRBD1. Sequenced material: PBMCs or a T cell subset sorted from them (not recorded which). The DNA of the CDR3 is TGTGCCAGCAGCGCCCGGGACAGGGGCTATGGCTACACCTTC. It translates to CASSARDRGYGYTF. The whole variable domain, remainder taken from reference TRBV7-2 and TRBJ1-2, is GAGVSQSPSNKVTEKGKDVELRCDPISGHTALYWYRQSLGQGLEFLIYFQGNSAPDKSGLPSDRFSAERTGGSVSTLTIQRTQQEDSAVYLCASSARDRGYGYTFGSGTRLTVV.